This T cell receptor (beta chain) emerged from a study of blood T cell repertoires in COVID-19. Study-wide background: Donors in the United States, Italy and Spain gave samples during acute or convalescent COVID-19. T cells, B-cell-depleted T cells, or PBMCs provided the cDNA or gDNA that served as material.

Deletions cut 7 bases from V and 3 bases from J, with 6 bases between. This CDR3 comprises 11 residues. Germline CDR1 and CDR2: MNHNY and SVGAGI (reference sequence). Original processing notes: Estimation of nucleated cell counts relied on the amplification of reference gene primers. Method: immunoSEQ multiplex PCR; TCRdb's copy keeps in-frame clones and lacks some. V, J and clone size are those of that table, while D and trimming were read from the DNA. The sample consists of 71,000 or so clones, around 83% of them appearing once. This TCR was sampled from a man in his sixties or seventies with acute or convalescent COVID-19. The sequenced sample consisted of peripheral blood. The genes are TRBV6-6 and TRBJ1-1; D is unclear. The CDR3: CASTWHTEAFF. Written as DNA, the CDR3 is TGTGCCAGCACTTGGCACACTGAAGCTTTCTTT.